A few counts support the clone carrying this TCR beta chain. Its antigen is as yet unknown. The germline CDR1 and CDR2 sequences are LNHNV and YYDKDF (reference sequence). V was clipped by 2 bases and J by 9 bases, with 14 bases between them. CDR3 size: 14 residues. This specimen comes from a study of blood T cells in healthy people across ages. For the study at large: Per two T cells, template switching captured roughly one barcoded beta molecule.

Study findings and constraints: Both higher diversity and more naive CD4+ cells marked long-lived donors when set against aged donors. A roughly linear age-dependent decrease characterized TCR beta diversity per million T cells.

Primers used in a second PCR of roughly 6 to 12 cycles were a sample-barcoded 5' primer and a J-beta primer mix. TCRdb re-called the 5' RACE reads with MiXCR, one entry per CDR3 protein. In the table there are some 1.6 million distinct CDR3 sequences, about 32% of which are singletons. Input material: blood. The clonotype originates from a woman in her 30s in good health. This chain joins TRBV15 and TRBJ2-1, with D possibly TRBD1 on 6 matching bases. CDR3 nucleotides: TGTGCCACCAGCAGATCTGAAGGGGGAATTGAGCAGTTCTTC. It translates to CATSRSEGGIEQFF.